Presented here are 7 T cell receptor beta chains from one specimen sequenced in a study of T cell repertoires in cytomegalovirus infection. TCRdb called the reads again in MiXCR, with one record for every CDR3 protein. The sample carries some 700,000 distinct CDR3 sequences, roughly 33% recorded once. The antigens these receptors bind are not known. Sequenced material: cultured PBMCs, taken from culture after CMV antigen stimulation. Every receptor here comes from a human donor in good health (CMV status not recorded). Some clones in this sample may be carry-over from other donors' samples.

This clonotype was picked up a small number of times. In DNA, the CDR3 is TGTGCCAGCAGCTTAGTCGGGCACCCGACAGGGTACGCACCCCTCCACTTT. This gives the protein CASSLVGHPTGYAPLHF. The rearrangement uses TRBV7-2 and TRBJ1-6; 7 nucleotides line up with TRBD1. The V gene end was trimmed by 1 base and the J gene end by 11 bases; junction bases not matched to a gene: 14. This CDR3 region has 17 residues. Per germline, CDR1 SGHTA and CDR2 FQGNSA.

The gene calls are TRBV20-1 and TRBJ2-3, with 13 bases lining up with TRBD2. The V gene end was trimmed by 3 bases and the J gene end by 5 bases; junction bases not matched to a gene: 8. The CDR3 is 16 residues long. Germline V gene sequence: CDR1 DFQATT, CDR2 SNEGSKA (reference sequence). The CDR3 sequence is CSASRLGLAGEDTQYF. CDR3 sequence (DNA): TGCAGTGCTAGCCGTCTTGGACTAGCGGGAGAAGATACGCAGTATTTT.

The chain employs TRBV10-3 and TRBJ2-7; D possibly uses TRBD1 or TRBD2 (5 bases each). V lost 2 bases to trimming and J lost 3 bases, with 11 bases between them. This CDR3 is 14 amino acids long. Germline V gene data show CDR1 as ENHRY and CDR2 as SYGVKD. The CDR3 bases are TGTGCCATCAGTGAGCGGGAAGGGGTCTACGAGCAGTACTTC. This translates into CAISEREGVYEQYF.

The chain couples TRBV19 to TRBJ2-7, with unresolved D. Germline V gives CDR1 LNHDA, CDR2 SQIVND (reference sequence). This CDR3 has 14 amino acids. Trimming left V 1 base short and J 4 bases short, with 11 bases between. The CDR3 region has the DNA TGTGCCAGTAGTATAGTTTCGGCGGCATACGAGCAGTACTTC. Translating gives CASSIVSAAYEQYF.

The chain joins TRBV11-1 to TRBJ2-1; TRBD2 matches at 9 bases. CDR3 size: 16 residues. Germline V gene data show CDR1 as SGHAT and CDR2 as FQDESV (reference sequence). Losses at the gene ends were 5 bases for V and 6 bases for J; bases not matched to a gene: 11. The CDR3 nucleotides are TGTGCCAGCAGCCCACCCGAAGGCGGGGGGGCCAATGAGCAGTTCTTC. Translation: CASSPPEGGGANEQFF.

This clonotype was observed a handful of times. The chain uses TRBV20-1 and TRBJ2-1; TRBD1 agrees at 11 bases. Per germline, CDR1 DFQATT and CDR2 SNEGSKA (reference sequence). CDR3 length: 14 amino acids. J was trimmed by 2 bases and V by 3 bases; bases with no gene match: 0. CDR3: CSARGQGAYNEQFF. Written as DNA, the CDR3 is TGCAGTGCTAGGGGACAGGGGGCCTACAATGAGCAGTTCTTC.

This clonotype was observed a handful of times. This chain links TRBV14 with TRBJ1-4; a weak D match, TRBD1 (5 bases). The germline V and J ends were trimmed by 4 bases and 7 bases, with 16 bases remaining between them. In germline, CDR1 is SGHDN, CDR2 FVKESK. The CDR3 has 15 residues. This CDR3 reads CASSRSQGVGEKLFF. In nucleotides, the CDR3 is TGTGCCAGCAGCCGGTCCCAGGGTGTGGGTGAAAAACTGTTTTTT.